The clone carrying this T cell receptor (beta chain) was observed a few times. Its antigen is still unknown. The V gene's germline CDR1 is LNHNV and CDR2 YYDKDF (reference sequence). V dropped 2 bases and J dropped 6 bases, with 9 bases sitting between them. This CDR3 has 13 amino acids. This sample was included in a study of CD8 T cells in ankylosing spondylitis. Using quantitative 5'-RACE with molecular barcodes, the authors made TCR beta libraries. TCRdb analysed the 5' RACE reads with MiXCR anew, one entry per CDR3 protein. The sample holds fewer than 650,000 distinct CDR3 sequences, 10% to 15% seen once. The study, taken as a whole, reports: Some of the motif variants had earlier been found in reactive arthritis patients' fluid and blood. For ankylosing spondylitis blood, a TCR beta motif of several highly homologous variants appeared characteristic. Disease-linked clones displayed a CD8+ phenotype and appeared relatively rarely in peripheral blood. The study looked at matched synovial fluid samples from ankylosing spondylitis patients. Disease-linked clones were reported to be significantly enriched there.

Sequencing used blood, either unsorted or a sorted T cell fraction (not recorded which). The rearrangement uses TRBV15 and TRBJ2-3; tentative D call: TRBD1 (6 bases). The sequence came from a male donor with ankylosing spondylitis. Here the CDR3 DNA reads TGTGCCACCAGCAGAAGGGGGACGGATACGCAGTATTTT. Protein sequence: CATSRRGTDTQYF.